Below are 17 T cell receptor beta chains sequenced from a single sample in a study of T cell repertoires in cytomegalovirus infection. TCRdb reprocessed the reads with MiXCR, giving one entry per CDR3 protein. The sample yields a few hundred thousand distinct CDR3 sequences, around a third seen once. These receptors have no known antigen. The material sequenced was cultured PBMCs, taken from culture after CMV antigen stimulation. These receptors came from a human donor in good health (CMV status not recorded). Some clones in this sample may be carry-over from other donors' samples.

This clonotype was recorded at least ten times. This chain connects TRBV7-2 to TRBJ1-1, with 9 bases lining up with TRBD1. From germline, CDR1 is SGHTA and CDR2 FQGNSA. Trimming cost V 5 bases and J 5 bases; bases outside gene matches: 6. The CDR3 is made up of 14 amino acids. The CDR3 bases are TGTGCCAGCAGCACCCGGGACAGGGAAACTGAAGCTTTCTTT. Translation: CASSTRDRETEAFF.

The CDR3 reads CASSVGGFRDYGYTF. CDR3 nucleotide sequence: TGTGCCAGCAGCGTAGGAGGTTTCCGTGACTATGGCTACACCTTC. This rearrangement joins TRBV9 to TRBJ1-2; D remains ambiguous. V was cut by 0 bases and J by 3 bases, with 12 bases left in between. The CDR3 spans 15 residues. Germline loops: CDR1 SGDLS, CDR2 YYNGEE.

V gene TRBV23-1 combines with J gene TRBJ1-4; 8 bases agree with TRBD1. TRBV23-1 is marked as an open reading frame, function uncertain. J gave up 1 base and V 7 bases, and 11 bases lay outside the gene matches. CDR3 length: 17 residues. The DNA of the CDR3 is TGCGCCAGCAACCGACAGGGGATCCGGGAAACTAATGAAAAACTGTTTTTT. This codes for CASNRQGIRETNEKLFF.

The gene calls are TRBV12-3 or TRBV12-4 and TRBJ2-1; TRBD1 matches at 9 bases. Unmatched junction bases numbered 6, after V lost 6 bases and J lost 0 bases. There are 16 residues in the CDR3. The CDR3 is CASRGTGISSYNEQFF. The DNA for the CDR3 is TGTGCCAGCAGGGGGACAGGGATTAGCTCCTACAATGAGCAGTTCTTC.

This clonotype has at least ten counts. The rearrangement uses TRBV7-2 and TRBJ2-7; D might be TRBD2 (5 bases). V was trimmed by 5 bases and J by 1 base, leaving 15 bases between them. This CDR3 contains 15 residues. The germline V gene encodes CDR1 SGHTA and CDR2 FQGNSA. The CDR3 protein is CASSLTKGVSYEQYF. DNA of the CDR3: TGTGCCAGCAGCCTCACGAAGGGAGTATCCTACGAGCAGTACTTC.

This sequence joins TRBV6-6 and TRBJ2-3; 8 nucleotides align to TRBD2. Germline values: CDR1 MNHNY, CDR2 SVGAGI (reference sequence). CDR3 length: 17 residues. Trimming cost V 0 bases and J 0 bases; bases outside gene matches: 5. CDR3 region: CASSYSTSGTSTDTQYF. Here the CDR3 DNA reads TGTGCCAGCAGTTACTCCACTAGCGGTACTAGCACAGATACGCAGTATTTT.

The chain joins TRBV7-2 to TRBJ2-1; D is uncertain. The germline gives CDR1 SGHTA, CDR2 FQGNSA. Trimming removed 3 bases at V and 5 bases at J, with 5 bases between. CDR3 size: 12 residues. The DNA of the CDR3 is TGTGCCAGCAGCTTGCCAGACAATGAGCAGTTCTTC. Its translation is CASSLPDNEQFF.

The chain has TRBV19 and TRBJ1-2; D possibly corresponds to TRBD1 (6 bases). Germline loops: CDR1 LNHDA, CDR2 SQIVND (reference sequence). The CDR3 totals 15 residues. Trimming stripped 10 bases from V and 5 bases from J, with 23 bases between. CDR3 sequence (DNA): TGTGCCACCACCAAACAGGGCCCCACTTCTTATGGCTACACCTTC. It translates to CATTKQGPTSYGYTF.

This clonotype was seen more than once but under ten times. The chain employs TRBV6-2 or TRBV6-3 and TRBJ2-1; weak D call: TRBD2 (5 bases). CDR1 and CDR2 (germline): MNHEY, SVGEGT. Between the trimmed V and J ends, which lost 1 base and 2 bases, there was a span of 12 bases. The CDR3 runs to 16 residues. The CDR3 nucleotides read TGTGCCAGCAGTTACTACCCGGACTTAACCTACAATGAGCAGTTCTTC. This codes for CASSYYPDLTYNEQFF.

This clonotype was detected only a few times. V is TRBV7-2 and J is TRBJ1-1; 7 positions agree with TRBD1. The CDR3 is made up of 14 amino acids. Germline V gene data show CDR1 as SGHTA and CDR2 as FQGNSA. With V trimmed by 1 base and J by 3 bases, 2 bases remained unmatched. As DNA, the CDR3 is TGTGCCAGCAGCTTAGACAGGGGCTACACTGAAGCTTTCTTT. This translates into CASSLDRGYTEAFF.

This clonotype was counted a few times. The J gene is TRBJ1-2, the V gene TRBV6-6; TRBD1 matches at 9 bases. The CDR3 runs to 14 residues. In germline, CDR1 is MNHNY, CDR2 SVGAGI (reference sequence). V was clipped by 7 bases and J by 8 bases; unmatched bases: 11. The CDR3 region has the DNA TGTGCCAGCACCACACTGGACAGGGGAGGCGGCTACACCTTC. Translating it yields CASTTLDRGGGYTF.

For the CDR3, the DNA is TGTGCCAGACAGACAGGCGTCTATGGCTACACCTTC. Translation: CARQTGVYGYTF. The genes are TRBV2 and TRBJ1-2; tentatively, D is TRBD1 (6 bases). CDR1 and CDR2 from the germline V gene are SNHLY and FYNNEI. The CDR3 is 12 amino acids. Between the trimmed V and J ends, which lost 9 bases and 4 bases, there was a span of 12 bases.

CDR3 amino acids: CASISIFADEGKGYTF. As DNA, the CDR3 is TGTGCCAGCATCTCCATTTTCGCGGACGAAGGAAAAGGCTACACCTTC. The chain joins TRBV7-4 to TRBJ1-2; D is uncertain. Trimming cost V 7 bases and J 8 bases, with 26 bases left between them. CDR3 size: 16 residues. Germline CDR1 and CDR2: SGHVT and SQSDAQ.

This clonotype was counted only a few times. The rearrangement uses TRBV11-2 and TRBJ2-4, with TRBD2 identical over 9 bases. In germline, CDR1 is SGHAT, CDR2 FQNNGV. There are 18 residues in the CDR3. J lost 0 bases, V lost 3 bases, and 9 bases had no gene match. CDR3 loop: CASSFARTSELAKNIQYF. CDR3 sequence (DNA): TGTGCCAGCAGCTTCGCAAGGACTAGCGAACTAGCCAAAAACATTCAGTACTTC.

This chain links TRBV19 with TRBJ1-4, with 9 bases that match TRBD1. The CDR3 is made up of 15 amino acids. The V and J ends lost 5 bases and 7 bases, in that order; junction bases with no gene match: 8. Germline lookup yields CDR1 LNHDA and CDR2 SQIVND (reference sequence). CDR3 nucleotide sequence: TGTGCCAGTAGTTCACACCGGGACAGGGCTGAAAAACTGTTTTTT. Amino acids: CASSSHRDRAEKLFF.

The chain combines TRBV20-1 with TRBJ2-5, with 7 nucleotides matching TRBD2. Germline loops: CDR1 DFQATT, CDR2 SNEGSKA (reference sequence). V gave up 4 bases and J gave up 4 bases; unmatched junction bases: 6. The CDR3 is made up of 13 amino acids. CDR3 residues: CSATLGGGETQYF. As DNA, the CDR3 is TGCAGTGCTACTCTCGGCGGGGGAGAGACCCAGTACTTC.

This clonotype has a handful of counts. The chain carries TRBV28 and TRBJ1-1; D gene unclear. This CDR3 has 14 amino acids. Deletions cut 6 bases from V and 6 bases from J, with 17 bases between. In germline, CDR1 is MDHEN, CDR2 SYDVKM. The CDR3 spells CASSSPGLLAEAFF. The CDR3 nucleotides read TGTGCCAGCAGCTCTCCGGGATTGCTGGCTGAAGCTTTCTTT.